A selection of T cell receptor beta chains follows, all from one sample in a study of human T cells and chemical hapten exposure. Each CDR3 protein gets one entry after TCRdb re-called the RACE reads with MiXCR. The repertoire holds fewer than 100,000 distinct CDR3 sequences, around an eighth seen once, with approximately 2% in the top ten. The specimen comprised whole blood, sampled in connection with sensitization to the hapten diphenylcyclopropenone (DPC). The receptors were sampled from a woman between 35 and 50 years old with alopecia areata. Some clones in this sample may be carry-over from other donors' samples. Both conserved end residues are part of each CDR3. A D gene is named only where the DNA matches it firmly. Clone sizes are given selectively: once, few, many, or a class where the clone is expanded.

TRBV6-2/TRBV6-3	-	many	TRBJ2-3	CASSYSGAPTDTQYF	TGTGCCAGCAGTTACTCGGGAGCCCCCACAGATACGCAGTATTTT
TRBV5-1	-	-	TRBJ2-7	CASSLGVVGNEQYF	TGCGCCAGCAGCTTGGGAGTGGTCGGGAACGAGCAGTACTTC
TRBV18	-	few	TRBJ2-7	CASSPVFLDSEQYF	TGTGCCAGCTCCCCAGTCTTTCTGGATTCTGAGCAGTACTTC
TRBV6-2/TRBV6-3	TRBD1	few	TRBJ1-1	CASSTGTGTLNTEAFF	TGTGCCAGCAGCACGGGGACAGGGACGCTGAACACTGAAGCTTTCTTT
TRBV20-1	-	many	TRBJ2-1	CSASRPTSSYNEQFF	TGCAGTGCTAGTCGCCCCACTAGCTCCTACAATGAGCAGTTCTTC
TRBV4-1	-	-	TRBJ2-5	CASSQDRPRGKTQYF	TGCGCCAGCAGCCAAGATCGTCCTAGAGGAAAGACCCAGTACTTC
TRBV18	-	few	TRBJ2-6	CASSPQGTNSGANVLTF	TGTGCCAGCTCACCACAGGGGACCAACTCTGGGGCCAACGTCCTGACTTTC
TRBV7-8	-	few	TRBJ2-7	CASSTGRYYEQYF	TGTGCCAGCAGCACCGGGCGTTACTACGAGCAGTACTTC
TRBV24-1	-	many	TRBJ2-1	CATSDKYRHEQFF	TGTGCCACCAGTGACAAATATAGGCATGAGCAGTTCTTC
TRBV27	TRBD1	many	TRBJ2-7	CASSPGQGVGEQYF	TGTGCCAGCAGCCCGGGACAGGGGGTTGGGGAGCAGTACTTC
TRBV29-1	TRBD1	few	TRBJ1-2	CSVAATGENYGYTF	TGCAGCGTTGCCGCGACAGGGGAGAACTATGGCTACACCTTC
TRBV7-8	-	-	TRBJ2-7	CASSWERGYEQYF	TGTGCCAGCAGCTGGGAGAGGGGGTACGAGCAGTACTTC
TRBV30	-	few	TRBJ2-7	CAWSPPRPPGQTYEQYF	TGTGCCTGGAGCCCCCCCCGCCCCCCTGGACAGACCTACGAGCAGTACTTC
TRBV6-2/TRBV6-3	-	few	TRBJ2-7	CASSYSEVSYEQYF	TGTGCCAGCAGTTACTCCGAGGTGTCCTACGAGCAGTACTTC
TRBV12-3/TRBV12-4	TRBD2	few	TRBJ2-2	CASSSWGGGNTGELFF	TGTGCCAGCAGTTCATGGGGCGGGGGGAACACCGGGGAGCTGTTTTTT
TRBV6-2/TRBV6-3	TRBD1	many	TRBJ1-1	CASSSNRGPGEAFF	TGTGCCAGCAGTTCCAACAGGGGGCCCGGTGAAGCTTTCTTT
TRBV4-1	-	few	TRBJ2-7	CASSPGRVYEQYF	TGCGCCAGCAGCCCGGGCAGGGTATACGAGCAGTACTTC
TRBV6-2/TRBV6-3	-	few	TRBJ2-1	CASSNAPGVSSYNEQFF	TGTGCCAGCAGTAACGCCCCAGGGGTGAGCTCCTACAATGAGCAGTTCTTC